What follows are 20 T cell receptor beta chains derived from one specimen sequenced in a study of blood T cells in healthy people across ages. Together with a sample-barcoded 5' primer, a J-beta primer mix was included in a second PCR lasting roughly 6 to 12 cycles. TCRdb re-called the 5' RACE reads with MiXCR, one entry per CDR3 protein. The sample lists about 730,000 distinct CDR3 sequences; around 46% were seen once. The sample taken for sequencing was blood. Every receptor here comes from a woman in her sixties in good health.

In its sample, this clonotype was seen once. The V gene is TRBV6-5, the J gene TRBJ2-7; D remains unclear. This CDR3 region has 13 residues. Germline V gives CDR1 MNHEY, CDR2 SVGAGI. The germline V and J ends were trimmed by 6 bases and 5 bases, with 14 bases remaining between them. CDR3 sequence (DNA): TGTGCCAGCAGCCCCGTCCGATCCAACGAGCAGTACTTC. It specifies CASSPVRSNEQYF.

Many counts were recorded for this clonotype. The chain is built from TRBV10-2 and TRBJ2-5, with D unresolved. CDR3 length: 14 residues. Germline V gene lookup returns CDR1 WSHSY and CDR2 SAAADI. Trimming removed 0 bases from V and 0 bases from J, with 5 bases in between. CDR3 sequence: CASSESGYQETQYF. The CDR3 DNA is TGCGCCAGCAGTGAGTCAGGCTACCAAGAGACCCAGTACTTC.

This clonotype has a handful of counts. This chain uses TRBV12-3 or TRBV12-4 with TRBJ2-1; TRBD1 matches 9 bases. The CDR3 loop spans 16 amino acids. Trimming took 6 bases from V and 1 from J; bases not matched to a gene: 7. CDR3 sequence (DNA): TGTGCCAGCAGCTTACCGGGACAGGGATCCTACAATGAGCAGTTCTTC. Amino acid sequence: CASSLPGQGSYNEQFF.

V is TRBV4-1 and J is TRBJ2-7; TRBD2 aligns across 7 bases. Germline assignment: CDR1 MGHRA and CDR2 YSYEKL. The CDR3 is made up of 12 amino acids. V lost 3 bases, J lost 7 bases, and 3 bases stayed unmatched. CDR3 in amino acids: CASSHQGGEQYF. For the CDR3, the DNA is TGCGCCAGCAGCCACCAGGGAGGGGAGCAGTACTTC.

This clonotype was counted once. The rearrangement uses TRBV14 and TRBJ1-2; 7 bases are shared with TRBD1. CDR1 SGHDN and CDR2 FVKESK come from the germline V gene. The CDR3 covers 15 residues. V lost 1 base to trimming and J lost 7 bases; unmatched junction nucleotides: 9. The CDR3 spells CASSQGSGTAGGYTF. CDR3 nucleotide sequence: TGTGCCAGCAGCCAAGGCTCCGGGACAGCCGGTGGCTACACCTTC.

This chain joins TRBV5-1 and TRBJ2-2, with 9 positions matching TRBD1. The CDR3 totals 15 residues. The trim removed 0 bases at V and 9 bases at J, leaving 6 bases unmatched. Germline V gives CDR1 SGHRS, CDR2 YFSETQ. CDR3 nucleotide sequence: TGCGCCAGCAGCTTGGATAGGACAGGGGTCCGGGAGCTGTTTTTT. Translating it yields CASSLDRTGVRELFF.

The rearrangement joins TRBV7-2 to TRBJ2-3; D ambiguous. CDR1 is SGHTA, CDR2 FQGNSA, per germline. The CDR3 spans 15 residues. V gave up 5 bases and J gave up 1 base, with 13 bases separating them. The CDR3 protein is CASSPRKGGTDTQYF. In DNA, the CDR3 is TGTGCCAGCAGCCCGAGGAAGGGCGGCACAGATACGCAGTATTTT.

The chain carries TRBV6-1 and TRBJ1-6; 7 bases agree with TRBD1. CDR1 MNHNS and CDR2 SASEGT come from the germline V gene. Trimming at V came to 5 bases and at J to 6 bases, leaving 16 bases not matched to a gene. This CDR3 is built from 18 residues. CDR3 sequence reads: CASSLHPRQGKANSPLHF. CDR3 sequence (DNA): TGTGCCAGCAGTCTCCACCCTAGACAGGGTAAAGCTAATTCACCCCTCCACTTT.

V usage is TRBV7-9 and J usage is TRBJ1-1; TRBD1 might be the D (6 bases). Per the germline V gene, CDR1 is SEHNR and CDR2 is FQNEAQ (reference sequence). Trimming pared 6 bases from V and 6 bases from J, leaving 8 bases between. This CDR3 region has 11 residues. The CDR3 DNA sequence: TGTGCCAGCAGGAGGGGGGCTGAAGCTTTCTTT. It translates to CASRRGAEAFF. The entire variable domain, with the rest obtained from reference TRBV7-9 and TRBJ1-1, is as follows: DTGVSQNPRHKITKRGQNVTFRCDPISEHNRLYWYRQTLGQGPEFLTYFQNEAQLEKSRLLSDRFSAERPKGSFSTLEIQRTEQGDSAMYLCASRRGAEAFFGQGTRLTVV.

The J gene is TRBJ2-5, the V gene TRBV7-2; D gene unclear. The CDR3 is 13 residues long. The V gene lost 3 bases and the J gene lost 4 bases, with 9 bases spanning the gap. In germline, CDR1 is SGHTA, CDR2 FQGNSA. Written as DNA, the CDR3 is TGTGCCAGCAGCTTTTGGGTTGGAGAGACCCAGTACTTC. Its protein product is CASSFWVGETQYF.

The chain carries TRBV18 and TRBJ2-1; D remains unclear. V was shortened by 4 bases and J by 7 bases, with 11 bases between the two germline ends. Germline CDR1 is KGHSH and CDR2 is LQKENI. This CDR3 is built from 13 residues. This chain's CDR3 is CASSLSDGNEQFF. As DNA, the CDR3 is TGTGCCAGCTCACTCTCGGACGGTAATGAGCAGTTCTTC.

The CDR3 sequence is CASSLGVGSNQPQHF. CDR3 coding DNA: TGCGCCAGCAGCTTGGGGGTCGGTAGCAATCAGCCCCAGCATTTT. This chain connects TRBV5-1 to TRBJ1-5; D remains ambiguous. The CDR3 sequence is 15 residues long. Germline-derived CDR1 and CDR2 are SGHRS and YFSETQ. The ends were cut back, 0 bases at V and 0 bases at J, with 7 bases in the middle.

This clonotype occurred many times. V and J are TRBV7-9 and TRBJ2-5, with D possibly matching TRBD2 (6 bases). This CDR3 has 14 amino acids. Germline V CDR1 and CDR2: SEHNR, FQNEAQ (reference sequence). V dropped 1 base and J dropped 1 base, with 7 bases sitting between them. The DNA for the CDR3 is TGTGCCAGCAGCTTAGGACTAGTCCAAGAGACCCAGTACTTC. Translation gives CASSLGLVQETQYF.

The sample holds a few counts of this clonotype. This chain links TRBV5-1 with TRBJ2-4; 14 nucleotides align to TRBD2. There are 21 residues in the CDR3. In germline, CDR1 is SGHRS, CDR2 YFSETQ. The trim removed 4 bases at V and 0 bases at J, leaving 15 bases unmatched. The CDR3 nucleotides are TGCGCCAGCAGCACCCGGCGTGGACTAGCGGGGGGACCGCTAGCCAAAAACATTCAGTACTTC. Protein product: CASSTRRGLAGGPLAKNIQYF.

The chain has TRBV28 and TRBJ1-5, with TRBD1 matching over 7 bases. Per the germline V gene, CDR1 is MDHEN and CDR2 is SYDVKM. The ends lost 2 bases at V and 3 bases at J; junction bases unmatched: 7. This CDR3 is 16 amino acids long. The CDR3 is CASSLVSGGLNQPQHF. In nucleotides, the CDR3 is TGTGCCAGCAGTTTAGTGTCAGGGGGACTCAATCAGCCCCAGCATTTT.

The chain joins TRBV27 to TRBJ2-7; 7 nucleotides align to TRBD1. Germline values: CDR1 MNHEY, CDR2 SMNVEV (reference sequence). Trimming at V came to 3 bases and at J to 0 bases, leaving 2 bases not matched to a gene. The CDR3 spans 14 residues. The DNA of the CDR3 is TGTGCCAGCAGTTTTCGGACAGGCTCCTACGAGCAGTACTTC. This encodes CASSFRTGSYEQYF.

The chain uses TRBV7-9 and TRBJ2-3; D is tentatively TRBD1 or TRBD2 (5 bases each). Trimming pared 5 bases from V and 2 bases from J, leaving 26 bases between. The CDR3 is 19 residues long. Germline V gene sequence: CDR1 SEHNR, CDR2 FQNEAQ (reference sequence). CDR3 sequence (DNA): TGTGCCAGCAGCCCCGAGAGGGGAAAAACTGGGGAATCCACAGATACGCAGTATTTT. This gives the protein CASSPERGKTGESTDTQYF.

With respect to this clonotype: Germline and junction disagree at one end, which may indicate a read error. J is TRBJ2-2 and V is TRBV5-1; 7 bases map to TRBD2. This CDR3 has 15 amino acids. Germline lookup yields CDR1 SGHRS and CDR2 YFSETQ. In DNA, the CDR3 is TGCGCCAGCAGCTTCGTCGGGGGGAACACCGGGGAACTGTTTTTT. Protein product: CASSFVGGNTGELFF.

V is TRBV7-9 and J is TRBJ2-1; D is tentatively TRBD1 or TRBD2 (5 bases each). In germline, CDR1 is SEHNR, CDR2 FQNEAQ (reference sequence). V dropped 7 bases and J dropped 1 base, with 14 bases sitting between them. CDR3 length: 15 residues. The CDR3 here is CASNTGTPSYNEQFF. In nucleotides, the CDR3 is TGTGCCAGCAATACCGGGACCCCTTCCTACAATGAGCAGTTCTTC.

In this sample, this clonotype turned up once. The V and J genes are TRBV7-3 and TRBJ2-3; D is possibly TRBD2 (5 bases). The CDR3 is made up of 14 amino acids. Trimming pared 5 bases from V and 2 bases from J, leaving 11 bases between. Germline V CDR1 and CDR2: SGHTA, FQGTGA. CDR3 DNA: TGTGCCAGCAGCCCTAGCTATCACACAGATACGCAGTATTTT. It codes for CASSPSYHTDTQYF.